The source of this T cell receptor (beta chain) is a study of a mutant IDH1 vaccine in newly diagnosed glioma (dated by TCRdb to the early 2020s). For the wider study: Across visits V03 through V10, patients got a total of eight vaccinations, given in weeks 1, 3, 5, 7, 11, 15, 19 and 23. Before enrollment, patients had received standard therapy of radiotherapy alone, temozolomide alone, or radiochemotherapy with temozolomide; most received the combination. Vaccination started 4-6 weeks after radiotherapy alone, or was given together with temozolomide cycles in the groups whose treatment included chemotherapy. Of the roughly 34 treated patients, about 62% were male and around 40% were female, and the mean age was about 40 years. Longitudinal TCRB deep sequencing was done for 25 to 30 treated patients, wherever samples were available for exploratory analyses. Peripheral blood samples were drawn at six visits, namely V03 (baseline), V05, V07, V10, V12 and V13. Results the study describes overall, beyond this receptor: Pseudoprogression seemed to be unrelated to changes in the top peripheral T cell clonotypes found by TCRB sequencing. Selection of PBMC samples for TCRB deep sequencing was based on availability. Across multiple MHC alleles, vaccine-induced immune responses were seen in nearly 95% of patients. It was noted by the authors that analyses of patient blood samples could not be reproduced owing to sample limitations.

The sample's time point label, decoded: week 5, during vaccination. A 20-mer mutant IDH1 peptide at 300 micrograms in Montanide made up each vaccine dose, which was injected subcutaneously together with topical imiquimod. All donors had newly diagnosed IDH1-mutant astrocytomas of WHO grade 3 or 4 that showed loss of nuclear ATRX. The samples were drawn from NOA16, a multicentre, single-arm, open-label phase I trial in Germany that tested a mutant IDH1 peptide vaccine in humans for the first time. Genomic DNA for TCRB sequencing was extracted from EDTA blood using the DNeasy Blood and Tissue Kit. Points on this clone: Its antigen has not been determined. No clone much larger than this one lies a single base away; base qualities are absent.

The germline V gene sets CDR1 to MGHRA and CDR2 to YSYEKL. V gives up 3 bases and J gives up 2 bases, and the segment between their germline ends measures 20 bases. From cysteine to phenylalanine, the CDR3 is 18 amino acids long. Only the CDR3 DNA is retained, 54 bases long and in frame from the first base. The method behind the library was the immunoSEQ multiplex PCR assay. Rearranged TCR beta chain sequences were amplified using the hsTCRB Kit according to the manufacturer's protocol. An Illumina MiSeq was used to sequence the TCRB libraries. The published analysis was carried out like this. The proprietary platform of the kit vendor was used for demultiplexing, trimming and gene mapping. Imported from immuneACCESS, the table was reduced by TCRdb to in-frame sequences with V and J called. These copies leave out some clones; in studies compared against another copy, an unresolved V gene accounts for under half, and the cause of the remainder is not known. V, J and clone size derive from that table, while D and trimming were established from the DNA sequence. Recorded for this sample are 70,000 to 90,000 clones; more than 85% of them occurred a single time. Roughly 0.56% of the sample is held by the ten biggest clonotypes.

This sequence was found in a woman aged 45 to 65 with glioma. This sequence uses TRBV4-1 and TRBJ1-3, with no confident D gene call. The starting material was PBMCs, obtained from a glioma patient whose treatment included an IDH1 peptide vaccine. The CDR3: CASSHPPALGRTGNTIYF. The nucleotides read TGCGCCAGCAGCCATCCACCCGCCTTAGGACGGACTGGAAACACCATATATTTT.